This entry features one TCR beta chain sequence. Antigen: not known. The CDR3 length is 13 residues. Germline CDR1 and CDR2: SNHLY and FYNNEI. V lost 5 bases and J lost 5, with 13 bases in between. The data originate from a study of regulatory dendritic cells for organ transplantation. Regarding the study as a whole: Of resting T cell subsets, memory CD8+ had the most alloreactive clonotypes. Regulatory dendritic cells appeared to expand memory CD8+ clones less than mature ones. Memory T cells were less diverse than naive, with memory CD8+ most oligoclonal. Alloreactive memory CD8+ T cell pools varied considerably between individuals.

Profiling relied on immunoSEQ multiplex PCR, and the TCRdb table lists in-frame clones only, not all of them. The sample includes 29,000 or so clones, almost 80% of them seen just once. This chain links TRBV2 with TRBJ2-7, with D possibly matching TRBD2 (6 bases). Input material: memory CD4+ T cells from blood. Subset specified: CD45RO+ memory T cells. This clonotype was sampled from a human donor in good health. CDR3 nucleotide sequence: TGTGCCAGCAGTCTGGAGGGGTCCCACGAGCAGTACTTC. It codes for CASSLEGSHEQYF.